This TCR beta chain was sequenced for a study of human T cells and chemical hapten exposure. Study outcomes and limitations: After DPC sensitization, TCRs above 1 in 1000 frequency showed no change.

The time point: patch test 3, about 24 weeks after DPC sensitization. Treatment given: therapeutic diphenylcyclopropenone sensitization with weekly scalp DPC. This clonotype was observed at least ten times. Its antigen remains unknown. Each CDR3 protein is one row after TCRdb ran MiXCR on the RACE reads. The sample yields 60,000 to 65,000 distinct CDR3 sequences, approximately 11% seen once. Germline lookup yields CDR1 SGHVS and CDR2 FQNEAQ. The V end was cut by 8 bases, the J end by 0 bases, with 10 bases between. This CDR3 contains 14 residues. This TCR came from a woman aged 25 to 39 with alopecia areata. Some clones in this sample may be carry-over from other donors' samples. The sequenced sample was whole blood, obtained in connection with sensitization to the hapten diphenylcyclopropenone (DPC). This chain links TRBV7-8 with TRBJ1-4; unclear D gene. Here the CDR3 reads CASGRASTNEKLFF. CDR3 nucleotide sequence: TGTGCCAGCGGTAGAGCCTCAACTAATGAAAAACTGTTTTTT.